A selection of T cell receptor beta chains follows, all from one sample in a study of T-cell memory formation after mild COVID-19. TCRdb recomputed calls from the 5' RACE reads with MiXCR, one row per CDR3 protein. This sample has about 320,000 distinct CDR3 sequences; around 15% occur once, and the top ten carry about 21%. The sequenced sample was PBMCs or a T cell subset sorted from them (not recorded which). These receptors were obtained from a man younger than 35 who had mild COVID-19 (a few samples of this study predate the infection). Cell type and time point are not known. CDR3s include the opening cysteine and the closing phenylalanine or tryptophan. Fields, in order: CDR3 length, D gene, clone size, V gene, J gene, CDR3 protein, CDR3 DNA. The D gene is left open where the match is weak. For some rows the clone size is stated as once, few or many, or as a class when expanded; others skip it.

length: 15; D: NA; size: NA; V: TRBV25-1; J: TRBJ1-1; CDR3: CASSGRAVPPGEAFF; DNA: TGTGCCAGCAGCGGGCGGGCCGTCCCCCCAGGGGAAGCTTTCTTT
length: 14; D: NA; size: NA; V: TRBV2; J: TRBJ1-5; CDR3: CASSAGQINQPQHF; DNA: TGTGCCAGCAGTGCGGGACAAATAAATCAGCCCCAGCATTTT
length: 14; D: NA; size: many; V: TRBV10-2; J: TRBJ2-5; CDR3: CASSPSRLGETQYF; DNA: TGCGCCAGCAGTCCGTCGAGGCTGGGGGAGACCCAGTACTTC
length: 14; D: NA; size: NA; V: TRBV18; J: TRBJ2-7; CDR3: CASSPGVASYEQYF; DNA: TGTGCCAGCTCACCGGGGGTGGCAAGCTACGAGCAGTACTTC
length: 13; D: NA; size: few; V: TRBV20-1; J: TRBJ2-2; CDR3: CSARHGITGELFF; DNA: TGCAGTGCTAGGCATGGGATCACCGGGGAGCTGTTTTTT
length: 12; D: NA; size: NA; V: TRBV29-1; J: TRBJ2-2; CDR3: CSVRSGTGELFF; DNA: TGCAGCGTGCGATCAGGGACCGGGGAGCTGTTTTTT
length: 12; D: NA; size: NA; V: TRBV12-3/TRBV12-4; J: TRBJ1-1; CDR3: CASSDSGAEAFF; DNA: TGTGCCAGCAGCGATTCGGGGGCTGAAGCTTTCTTT
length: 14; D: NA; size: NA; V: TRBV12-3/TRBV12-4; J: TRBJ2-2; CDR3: CASSSYGATGELFF; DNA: TGTGCCAGCAGCTCCTATGGTGCGACCGGGGAGCTGTTTTTT
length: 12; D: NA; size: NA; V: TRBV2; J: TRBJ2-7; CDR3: CASNGRAYEQYF; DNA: TGTGCCAGCAATGGGCGGGCCTACGAGCAGTACTTC
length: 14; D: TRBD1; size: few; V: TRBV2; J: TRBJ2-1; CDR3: CASRSLDRKNEQFF; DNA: TGTGCCAGCAGGTCATTGGACAGGAAAAATGAGCAGTTCTTC
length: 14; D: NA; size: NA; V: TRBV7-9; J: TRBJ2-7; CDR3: CASSINPSSYEQYF; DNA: TGTGCCAGCAGCATCAACCCAAGCTCCTACGAGCAGTACTTC